This T cell receptor (beta chain) was captured by sequencing in a study of CD8 T cells in Susac syndrome. Roughly 0.5 to 1 ug RNA was reverse transcribed with random hexamers. An immunoSEQ multiplex PCR amplified TCR beta CDR3 over 54 Vbeta and 13 Jbeta. Each CDR3 protein gets one entry after TCRdb re-called the immunoSEQ multiplex PCR reads with MiXCR. This table holds about 210,000 distinct CDR3 sequences, 95% found once. In blood CD8+ and CD4+ T cells, TCR beta underwent sequencing. Healthy donors matched for age and sex were used as controls. In contrast to the negatively isolated CD8+ and CD4+ T cells, TEMRA cells were FACS-enriched. Only one count was recorded for this clonotype. With 5 bases clipped from V and 13 bases from J, the junction kept 21 bases outside the gene matches. Germline lookup yields CDR1 SGHTA and CDR2 FQGTGA. The CDR3 runs to 17 residues.

This clonotype was sampled from a human donor in good health. Sequencing was performed on CD4+ T cells from PBMCs. The chain links TRBV7-3 to TRBJ2-1; 9 bases agree with TRBD1. The CDR3 coding sequence is TGTGCCAGCAGCCCGACGATCGGGACAGGGTTAGGGACTTCCCAGTTCTTC. Its protein is CASSPTIGTGLGTSQFF.